A single sample gave rise to the 20 T cell receptor beta chains below, sequenced in a study of response to subunit inactivated influenza vaccine (dated by TCRdb to the late 2010s). The time point tag for this specimen amounts to: 45 days after influenza vaccine administration. Library creation used RT-PCR. The listed sequencing device is Illumina HiSeq 2500. The public reads were run again by TCRdb, first through fastp at Q25 and then through MiXCR, and only productive beta chains were kept. A single entry per CDR3 protein holds the most common genes and DNA from its merged rows. Counted in this sample were around 500,000 distinct CDR3 sequences; about 10% of them appeared once. Around 12% of the sample goes to the ten largest clones. The source material was PBMCs from blood, sampled roughly 48 days after vaccination. The receptors shown here come from a man in his fifties who received an inactivated influenza vaccine. Donor details come from another sample of the same person, matched by shared clones.

This clonotype was seen at least ten times. The rearrangement uses TRBV29-1 and TRBJ2-5; the D is unclear. Germline loops: CDR1 SQVTM, CDR2 ANQGSEA. The CDR3 contains 13 residues. Trimming removed 2 bases at V and 9 bases at J, with 16 bases between. The CDR3 bases are TGCAGCGTTGAACCCACTCTGGATGAGGCCCAGTACTTC. Protein product: CSVEPTLDEAQYF.

The V and J genes are TRBV5-4 and TRBJ2-7; 14 bases align to TRBD2. The CDR3 spans 19 residues. V lost 3 bases and J lost 0; bases outside the gene matches: 11. Germline CDR1 reads SGHNT; CDR2 reads YYREEE (reference sequence). CDR3 nucleotide sequence: TGTGCCAGCAGCTGGGAGGGACTAGCGGGAGTTCCCAGCTCCTACGAGCAGTACTTC. It encodes CASSWEGLAGVPSSYEQYF.

This clonotype showed up just a few times. This rearrangement joins TRBV29-1 to TRBJ2-7, with unresolved D. The CDR3 is made up of 12 amino acids. Trimming removed 5 bases from V and 4 bases from J, with 12 bases in between. CDR1 is SQVTM and CDR2 is ANQGSEA in the germline V gene. This chain's CDR3 is CSVLWDRYEQYF. The DNA for the CDR3 is TGCAGCGTTCTTTGGGATAGGTACGAGCAGTACTTC.

This clonotype was seen just once. V gene TRBV24-1 combines with J gene TRBJ2-7, with D maybe TRBD2 (7 bases). This CDR3 has 15 amino acids. Germline values: CDR1 KGHDR, CDR2 SFDVKD. Trimming cost V 7 bases and J 1 base, with 16 bases left between them. Here the CDR3 reads CATSRGGLASYEQYF. DNA for the CDR3: TGTGCCACCAGCCGCGGGGGCCTAGCTTCCTACGAGCAGTACTTC.

This clonotype was seen only a few times. CDR3 nucleotide sequence: TGTGCCAGCAGCCAAGATCACGGGGACACCATATATTTT. Translating it yields CASSQDHGDTIYF. V is TRBV14 and J is TRBJ1-3; D unresolved. There are 13 residues in the CDR3. Germline CDR1 reads SGHDN; CDR2 reads FVKESK. V lost 0 bases, J lost 8 bases, and 8 bases lay in between.

This clonotype occurred a few times. The rearrangement joins TRBV3-1 to TRBJ2-4; D might be TRBD1 (6 bases). Deletions cut 4 bases from V and 6 bases from J, with 13 bases between. The CDR3 contains 14 residues. The germline V gene has CDR1 LGHDT and CDR2 YNNKEL (reference sequence). Here the CDR3 DNA reads TGTGCCAGCAGCCCCCGCAGGGGCGGAAACATTCAGTACTTC. Its translation: CASSPRRGGNIQYF. The variable domain in full, completed from reference TRBV3-1 and TRBJ2-4, reads DTAVSQTPKYLVTQMGNDKSIKCEQNLGHDTMYWYKQDSKKFLKIMFSYNNKELIINETVPNRFSPKSPDKAHLNLHINSLELGDSAVYFCASSPRRGGNIQYFGAGTRLSVL.

As regards this clonotype: One end of the junction is discordant with germline, which a read error may explain. The genes are TRBV20-1 and TRBJ2-1; 13 bases map to TRBD2. The CDR3 consists of 15 residues. Germline-derived CDR1 and CDR2 are DFQATT and SNEGSKA (reference sequence). CDR3 region: CSARWTSGSSGELFF. CDR3 DNA: TGCAGCGCAAGATGGACTAGCGGGAGTTCGGGCGAGCTGTTCTTC.

This clonotype was counted a few times. V and J are TRBV7-2 and TRBJ2-3; D gene unclear. Deletions cut 5 bases from V and 0 bases from J, with 15 bases between. The CDR3 contains 16 residues. CDR1 is SGHTA, CDR2 FQGNSA, per germline. The CDR3 reads CASSTRAGYSTDTQYF. The CDR3 coding sequence is TGTGCCAGCAGCACGAGAGCCGGGTACAGCACAGATACGCAGTATTTT. Variable domain in full (rest from reference TRBV7-2 and TRBJ2-3): GAGVSQSPSNKVTEKGKDVELRCDPISGHTALYWYRQSLGQGLEFLIYFQGNSAPDKSGLPSDRFSAERTGGSVSTLTIQRTQQEDSAVYLCASSTRAGYSTDTQYFGPGTRLTVL.

This clonotype occurred a few times. The genes are TRBV20-1 and TRBJ2-1; 9 bases map to TRBD2. Germline CDR1 is DFQATT and CDR2 is SNEGSKA (reference sequence). The junction had 3 bases not matched to a gene; V was cut back by 3 bases and J by 6 bases. This CDR3 contains 13 residues. CDR3 bases: TGCAGTGCTAGCTTAGCGGGGGTCAATGAGCAGTTCTTC. Amino acid sequence: CSASLAGVNEQFF.

The chain uses TRBV4-2 and TRBJ2-3; tentatively, D is TRBD2 (7 bases). V was clipped by 1 base and J by 1 base, with 21 bases between them. Germline loops: CDR1 LGHNA, CDR2 YNFKEQ. The CDR3 is made up of 19 amino acids. CDR3 residues: CASSQAPGGGPLGTDTQYF. The CDR3 coding sequence is TGTGCCAGCAGCCAAGCCCCTGGGGGGGGGCCTTTGGGCACAGATACGCAGTATTTT.

In its sample, this clonotype was seen a few times. This sequence joins TRBV11-2 and TRBJ2-1; D is unclear. The germline CDR1 and CDR2 sequences are SGHAT and FQNNGV. Trimming cost V 3 bases and J 1 base, with 10 bases left between them. CDR3 length equals 15 residues. Here the CDR3 reads CASSFNKGSYNEQFF. In DNA form, the CDR3 reads TGTGCCAGCAGCTTTAATAAGGGATCCTACAATGAGCAGTTCTTC. Using reference TRBV11-2 and TRBJ2-1 for the parts outside the CDR3, the full variable domain is EAGVAQSPRYKIIEKRQSVAFWCNPISGHATLYWYQQILGQGPKLLIQFQNNGVVDDSQLPKDRFSAERLKGVDSTLKIQPAKLEDSAVYLCASSFNKGSYNEQFFGPGTRLTVL.

The V call is TRBV5-1, the J call TRBJ2-7; D unresolved. V shed 0 bases and J shed 2 bases, with 15 bases lying between them. Germline-derived CDR1 and CDR2 are SGHRS and YFSETQ. The CDR3 length is 16 residues. CDR3 loop: CASSLGSFDIPYEQYF. CDR3 in DNA: TGCGCCAGCAGCTTGGGGTCTTTTGACATTCCCTACGAGCAGTACTTC.

This clonotype was picked up many times. The gene calls are TRBV7-2 and TRBJ2-5; D is uncertain. This CDR3 has 13 residues. Germline V gene lookup returns CDR1 SGHTA and CDR2 FQGNSA. Trimming shortened V by 5 bases and J by 4 bases, and 11 bases separated the two germline ends. The CDR3 reads CASSPQRRETQYF. The CDR3 region has the DNA TGTGCCAGCAGCCCCCAAAGGCGAGAGACCCAGTACTTC.

In this sample, this clonotype turned up many times. The chain couples TRBV4-3 to TRBJ2-3, with D perhaps matching TRBD1 (5 bases). CDR1 LGHNA and CDR2 YSLEER come from the germline V gene. There are 15 residues in the CDR3. The V gene lost 0 bases and the J gene lost 3 bases, with 10 bases spanning the gap. CDR3 residues: CASSQDGQGTDTQYF. The CDR3 bases are TGCGCCAGCAGCCAAGACGGGCAGGGAACAGATACGCAGTATTTT.

In its sample, this clonotype was seen many times. The chain uses TRBV7-2 and TRBJ2-1; 8 bases match TRBD2. Trimming at V came to 0 bases and at J to 2 bases, leaving 6 bases not matched to a gene. This CDR3 has 17 amino acids. The germline CDR1 and CDR2 sequences are SGHTA and FQGNSA. In DNA, the CDR3 is TGTGCCAGCAGCTTAGCTCGGGGGGGGCGAACCTACAATGAGCAGTTCTTC. It specifies CASSLARGGRTYNEQFF.

This clonotype came up a few times. The chain joins TRBV19 to TRBJ2-1, with 7 positions matching TRBD1. The CDR3 totals 12 residues. V trimming: 3 bases; J trimming: 12 bases; junction bases outside the gene matches: 5. Germline V CDR1 and CDR2: LNHDA, SQIVND (reference sequence). CDR3 amino acids: CASSMAPGGQFF. The CDR3 nucleotides read TGTGCCAGTAGTATGGCGCCAGGGGGGCAGTTCTTC.

In its sample, this clonotype was seen once. The chain is built from TRBV7-9 and TRBJ1-4; D remains unclear. V was pared by 5 bases and J by 2 bases, with 15 bases between. Germline lookup yields CDR1 SEHNR and CDR2 FQNEAQ (reference sequence). The CDR3 covers 16 residues. CDR3 loop: CASSAARGFTNEKLFF. In nucleotides, the CDR3 is TGTGCCAGCAGCGCCGCTAGAGGGTTTACTAATGAAAAACTGTTTTTT.

This clonotype was counted only a few times. The chain links TRBV7-2 to TRBJ1-2; possibly TRBD1 for D (6 bases). CDR3 size: 14 residues. Germline V gives CDR1 SGHTA, CDR2 FQGNSA. V lost 2 bases, J lost 8 bases, and 15 bases lay in between. In DNA form, the CDR3 reads TGTGCCAGCAGCTTAAATCGCCAGGGGAAAGGCTACACCTTC. This sequence encodes CASSLNRQGKGYTF.

The sample holds a few counts of this clonotype. V usage is TRBV24-1 and J usage is TRBJ2-3, with no clear D. With 5 bases removed from V and 5 bases from J, the gap between germline ends came to 10 bases. The germline CDR1 and CDR2 sequences are KGHDR and SFDVKD. CDR3 length: 13 residues. The CDR3: CATSGALGDTQYF. The CDR3 DNA sequence: TGTGCCACCAGTGGTGCCCTCGGAGATACGCAGTATTTT.

This clonotype was observed many times. The chain carries TRBV20-1 and TRBJ1-4, with D perhaps matching TRBD1 (5 bases). This CDR3 contains 11 residues. V was cut by 3 bases and J by 7 bases, with 6 bases left in between. Germline assignment: CDR1 DFQATT and CDR2 SNEGSKA (reference sequence). Here the CDR3 DNA reads TGCAGTGCTAGGGGGGGTGAAAAACTGTTTTTT. The encoded protein is CSARGGEKLFF.